What follows describes a single T cell receptor beta chain. The germline CDR1 and CDR2 sequences are MNHNS and SASEGT. Trimming at V came to 4 bases and at J to 4 bases, leaving 15 bases not matched to a gene. CDR3 length: 18 amino acids. The sample comes from a study of shared clonotypes between healthy human individuals. As for the study in general: Per donor, CD8 memory used one plate, CD8 naive used two, CD4 memory used three and CD4 naive used three.

Study processing details: Filtering was not the same, since immunoSEQ gave junction-only sequences without quality scores. Some clones are missing from TCRdb's copy, which holds only in-frame ones; the method was immunoSEQ multiplex PCR. That table supplies the V and J calls and clone size; D and trimming were determined from the DNA. The sample lists fewer than 150,000 clones; around 66% were seen once. Study donors comprised healthy, HIV-negative adults devoid of recent acute infection or vaccination. The study drew all its donors from Caucasian adults living in Nashville, Tennessee. The specimen was memory CD8+ T cells sorted from blood. Subset reported: CD45RO+ cells pooled with CCR7-negative TemRA cells. This TCR derives from a woman younger than 45 in good health. V is TRBV6-1 and J is TRBJ2-3, with 9 bases lining up with TRBD2. CDR3 loop: CASSARPGLAGGADTQYF. In DNA form, the CDR3 reads TGTGCCAGCAGTGCCCGTCCGGGACTAGCAGGGGGGGCAGATACGCAGTATTTT.